This is a list of T cell receptor beta chains from one sample in a study of cytomegalovirus exposure and HLA in healthy donors. Profiling relied on immunoSEQ multiplex PCR, and the TCRdb table lists in-frame clones only, not all of them. This repertoire shows more than 85,000 clones, more than 85% found once; its top ten account for 4%. The sequenced material came from PBMCs. The source is a woman in her late teens or twenties in good health and CMV-seropositive. Both conserved end residues are part of each CDR3. D genes are given only for firm matches. Where a row states a size, it is once, few, many or the class of an expanded clone; other rows omit it.

13	TRBV19	NA	TRBJ1-1	NA	CASSMGGSTEAFF	TGTGCCAGTAGTATGGGCGGGAGCACTGAAGCTTTCTTT
14	TRBV19	NA	TRBJ1-5	NA	CASSTRAGNQPQHF	TGTGCCAGTAGTACTCGGGCAGGGAATCAGCCCCAGCATTTT
15	TRBV2	once	TRBJ1-5	TRBD1	CASSRSGQRNQPQHF	TGTGCCAGCAGTCGGTCGGGACAGAGAAATCAGCCCCAGCATTTT
14	TRBV7-2	NA	TRBJ1-4	NA	CASSLRRVHEKLFF	TGTGCCAGCAGCTTGAGGAGGGTTCATGAAAAACTGTTTTTT
18	TRBV27	once	TRBJ2-7	TRBD2	CASSPIYGTSDYNYEQYF	TGTGCCAGCAGCCCCATCTACGGGACTAGCGACTATAATTACGAGCAGTACTTC
16	TRBV12-5	NA	TRBJ2-1	NA	CASGLVPGGVKNEQFF	TGTGCTAGTGGTTTGGTACCTGGGGGCGTGAAAAATGAGCAGTTCTTC
14	TRBV5-1	NA	TRBJ1-2	NA	CASRMGAGSYGYTF	TGCGCCAGCAGAATGGGGGCGGGCAGCTATGGCTACACCTTC
13	TRBV28	NA	TRBJ2-7	NA	CAKWDILSYEQYF	TGTGCCAAGTGGGACATTCTCTCCTACGAGCAGTACTTC
15	TRBV9	NA	TRBJ1-2	NA	CASSVDGRGSYGYTF	TGTGCCAGCAGCGTAGACGGGAGGGGATCCTATGGCTACACCTTC
15	TRBV27	NA	TRBJ1-4	TRBD1	CASRTGLGTNEKLFF	TGTGCCAGCAGGACAGGGCTGGGGACTAATGAAAAACTGTTTTTT
14	TRBV4-2	NA	TRBJ1-5	TRBD1	CASSRTGGNQPQHF	TGTGCCAGCAGCCGGACAGGGGGCAATCAGCCCCAGCATTTT
15	TRBV5-1	NA	TRBJ2-7	NA	CASSLGQGGSYEQYF	TGCGCCAGCAGCTTAGGACAGGGAGGGTCCTACGAGCAGTACTTC
16	TRBV5-4	NA	TRBJ2-3	TRBD2	CASSPGTSGGTDTQYF	TGTGCCAGCAGCCCCGGGACTAGCGGTGGCACAGATACGCAGTATTTT
14	TRBV28	NA	TRBJ1-2	NA	CASSLPRGYYGYTF	TGTGCCAGCAGTCTACCCAGGGGTTACTATGGCTACACCTTC
13	TRBV6-1	NA	TRBJ1-1	NA	CASSAGRTGEAFF	TGTGCCAGCAGTGCGGGGAGGACTGGGGAAGCTTTCTTT
12	TRBV2	few	TRBJ2-7	NA	CASSVARYEQYF	TGTGCCAGCAGTGTTGCTAGGTACGAGCAGTACTTC
14	TRBV9	once	TRBJ2-7	TRBD1	CASSVGTEAYEQYF	TGTGCCAGCAGCGTGGGGACAGAGGCCTACGAGCAGTACTTC
16	TRBV27	NA	TRBJ2-5	NA	CASSPSDSRYQETQYF	TGTGCCAGCAGTCCCTCGGACAGCCGGTACCAAGAGACCCAGTACTTC
14	TRBV7-9	NA	TRBJ1-5	NA	CASSLEQGNQPQHF	TGTGCCAGCAGCTTAGAACAGGGTAATCAGCCCCAGCATTTT
15	TRBV11-3	NA	TRBJ2-2	NA	CASSLGMSYTGELFF	TGTGCCAGCAGCCTGGGCATGTCTTACACCGGGGAGCTGTTTTTT
15	TRBV6-4	NA	TRBJ2-7	NA	CASSVQGGRSYEQYF	TGTGCCAGCAGTGTGCAGGGGGGAAGGAGCTACGAGCAGTACTTC
15	TRBV6-1	NA	TRBJ2-3	NA	CASSDKHKGADTQYF	TGTGCCAGCAGTGACAAGCATAAGGGGGCAGATACGCAGTATTTT
14	TRBV5-1	NA	TRBJ1-4	TRBD1	CASSSDRGNEKLFF	TGCGCCAGCAGCTCGGACAGGGGTAATGAAAAACTGTTTTTT
16	TRBV4-1	NA	TRBJ1-1	NA	CASSQRRSSGEKEAFF	TGCGCCAGCAGCCAACGCCGCAGTTCAGGGGAGAAAGAAGCTTTCTTT
17	TRBV4-1	NA	TRBJ1-2	NA	CASSQGPREGRSGGYTF	TGCGCCAGCAGCCAAGGTCCCAGGGAGGGTAGATCAGGTGGCTACACCTTC
18	TRBV28	NA	TRBJ2-2	NA	CASSRRGAGFANTGELFF	TGTGCCAGCAGCCGCCGGGGGGCAGGGTTCGCGAACACCGGGGAGCTGTTTTTT
15	TRBV4-2	NA	TRBJ1-2	NA	CASSNPTGSNYGYTF	TGTGCCAGCAGCAACCCGACAGGATCTAACTATGGCTACACCTTC
14	TRBV15	NA	TRBJ2-5	TRBD1	CATSSRDRQETQYF	TGTGCCACCAGCAGCCGGGACAGACAAGAGACCCAGTACTTC
14	TRBV18	NA	TRBJ2-5	TRBD1	CASSLGQAQETQYF	TGTGCCAGCTCATTGGGACAGGCACAAGAGACCCAGTACTTC
16	TRBV6-4	NA	TRBJ2-1	TRBD2	CASSDSWTSAYNEQFF	TGTGCCAGCAGTGACTCTTGGACTAGTGCCTACAATGAGCAGTTCTTC
16	TRBV23-1	NA	TRBJ2-7	NA	CASSQSPDTVVNEQYF	TGCGCCAGCAGTCAATCCCCAGACACTGTCGTTAACGAGCAGTACTTC
15	TRBV18	NA	TRBJ1-2	TRBD1	CASSQGTGRAYGYTF	TGTGCCAGCTCACAAGGGACAGGGAGAGCCTATGGCTACACCTTC
14	TRBV29-1	NA	TRBJ2-1	TRBD1	CSVEDRGPYNEQFF	TGCAGCGTTGAAGACAGGGGGCCCTACAATGAGCAGTTCTTC